The rows below give T cell receptor beta chains drawn from one sample of a study of CD8 T cells in ankylosing spondylitis. TCRdb ran MiXCR on the 5' RACE reads and lists one entry per CDR3 protein. The data hold approximately 150,000 distinct CDR3 sequences, with 44% observed a single time. The source material was synovial fluid, either unsorted or a sorted T cell fraction (not recorded which). Every receptor here comes from a male donor with ankylosing spondylitis. CDR3s include the opening cysteine and the closing phenylalanine or tryptophan. Each record gives: clone size, J gene, V gene, CDR3 protein. Size is stated for part of the rows, as once, few or many counts, or as a class when the clone is expanded.

clone size: few; J gene: TRBJ1-2; V gene: TRBV3-1; CDR3 protein: CASSALRDTVHYGYTF
clone size: many; J gene: TRBJ2-1; V gene: TRBV6-1; CDR3 protein: CASSGLAGSNEQFF
clone size: -; J gene: TRBJ2-1; V gene: TRBV6-1; CDR3 protein: CASSPTSGGPNEQFF
clone size: -; J gene: TRBJ2-7; V gene: TRBV12-3/TRBV12-4; CDR3 protein: CASSQPGWYEQYF
clone size: -; J gene: TRBJ2-1; V gene: TRBV5-1; CDR3 protein: CASSLVWGGGQFF
clone size: few; J gene: TRBJ2-7; V gene: TRBV12-3/TRBV12-4; CDR3 protein: CASSSSSLLYF
clone size: -; J gene: TRBJ2-2; V gene: TRBV9; CDR3 protein: CASRGGHDGELFF
clone size: -; J gene: TRBJ2-1; V gene: TRBV12-3/TRBV12-4; CDR3 protein: CASRTPVDYNEQFF
clone size: -; J gene: TRBJ2-1; V gene: TRBV12-5; CDR3 protein: CASGLVQLETNEQFF
clone size: -; J gene: TRBJ2-2; V gene: TRBV12-3/TRBV12-4; CDR3 protein: CASSGDAWSRGELFF
clone size: few; J gene: TRBJ1-2; V gene: TRBV20-1; CDR3 protein: CSVQFSDNYGYTF
clone size: few; J gene: TRBJ1-5; V gene: TRBV29-1; CDR3 protein: CSVDGSNQPQHF
clone size: -; J gene: TRBJ1-2; V gene: TRBV27; CDR3 protein: CASSGHRGDYGYTF
clone size: few; J gene: TRBJ1-4; V gene: TRBV4-1; CDR3 protein: CASSHDRDSWEKLFF
clone size: -; J gene: TRBJ2-1; V gene: TRBV6-5; CDR3 protein: CASSSSPGLAVPIEVF
clone size: few; J gene: TRBJ2-7; V gene: TRBV12-3/TRBV12-4; CDR3 protein: CASSLALSGGLYEQYF
clone size: once; J gene: TRBJ2-3; V gene: TRBV12-3/TRBV12-4; CDR3 protein: CASSLPAMAITTSTDTQYF
clone size: few; J gene: TRBJ1-2; V gene: TRBV6-1; CDR3 protein: CASSATVRYGYTF
clone size: once; J gene: TRBJ2-7; V gene: TRBV5-6; CDR3 protein: CASSSEWPYEQYF
clone size: -; J gene: TRBJ2-1; V gene: TRBV2; CDR3 protein: CASSEWKREAPPHYNEQFF
clone size: -; J gene: TRBJ2-1; V gene: TRBV11-3; CDR3 protein: CASSAVLAGNYNEQFF
clone size: -; J gene: TRBJ1-4; V gene: TRBV7-9; CDR3 protein: CASSLTLGTTNEKLFF
clone size: -; J gene: TRBJ1-1; V gene: TRBV29-1; CDR3 protein: CSVGQGIMNTEAFF
clone size: -; J gene: TRBJ2-6; V gene: TRBV4-3; CDR3 protein: CASSQELGSGANVLTF
clone size: -; J gene: TRBJ2-7; V gene: TRBV12-3/TRBV12-4; CDR3 protein: CASSLGVGEGYEQYF
clone size: many; J gene: TRBJ2-2; V gene: TRBV15; CDR3 protein: CATSNHDTDTGELFF
clone size: -; J gene: TRBJ2-2; V gene: TRBV9; CDR3 protein: CASSVVTGELFF
clone size: -; J gene: TRBJ2-2; V gene: TRBV27; CDR3 protein: CASSLTSGGGRGTGELFF
clone size: -; J gene: TRBJ2-7; V gene: TRBV18; CDR3 protein: CASSPPPQYRTVSYEQYF
clone size: -; J gene: TRBJ2-1; V gene: TRBV6-1; CDR3 protein: CASRDFYWGSRQFF
clone size: -; J gene: TRBJ1-1; V gene: TRBV4-1; CDR3 protein: CASSQDFGDSKEAFF
clone size: few; J gene: TRBJ1-4; V gene: TRBV5-1; CDR3 protein: CASSLKWNPRAANMGIDEKLFF
clone size: -; J gene: TRBJ2-7; V gene: TRBV10-3; CDR3 protein: CAISESSGFYEQYF
clone size: -; J gene: TRBJ1-1; V gene: TRBV6-2/TRBV6-3; CDR3 protein: CAGRGGAGPEAFF
clone size: many; J gene: TRBJ1-1; V gene: TRBV7-8; CDR3 protein: CASSFHVSEAFF
clone size: -; J gene: TRBJ2-7; V gene: TRBV6-1; CDR3 protein: CASSPPHQTTRSEQYF
clone size: few; J gene: TRBJ1-2; V gene: TRBV28; CDR3 protein: CASSLGGEDYGYTF
clone size: -; J gene: TRBJ2-1; V gene: TRBV27; CDR3 protein: CASSLMPYYNEQFF
clone size: few; J gene: TRBJ1-1; V gene: TRBV6-1; CDR3 protein: CASSPPREMNTEAFF
clone size: many; J gene: TRBJ2-7; V gene: TRBV7-6; CDR3 protein: CASSLWTSGDQRGYEQYF
clone size: -; J gene: TRBJ2-5; V gene: TRBV18; CDR3 protein: CASSGLRGSKESQYF
clone size: -; J gene: TRBJ2-3; V gene: TRBV7-2; CDR3 protein: CASSPLRLKDTQYF
clone size: -; J gene: TRBJ2-3; V gene: TRBV20-1; CDR3 protein: CSGELVYTDTQYF
clone size: once; J gene: TRBJ2-1; V gene: TRBV14; CDR3 protein: CASSHLTSGSRWSYNEQFF
clone size: few; J gene: TRBJ1-3; V gene: TRBV20-1; CDR3 protein: CSGTRGAGNTIYF
clone size: -; J gene: TRBJ2-7; V gene: TRBV5-5; CDR3 protein: CASSSLPGHYEQYF
clone size: -; J gene: TRBJ2-6; V gene: TRBV4-1; CDR3 protein: CASSTPWETGTGANVLTF
clone size: -; J gene: TRBJ2-4; V gene: TRBV20-1; CDR3 protein: CSARGVIQYF
clone size: -; J gene: TRBJ2-1; V gene: TRBV12-3/TRBV12-4; CDR3 protein: CASSLGTGFYNEQFF
clone size: -; J gene: TRBJ1-1; V gene: TRBV11-1; CDR3 protein: CASSFLRHGRGLGDTEAFF
clone size: few; J gene: TRBJ2-3; V gene: TRBV7-2; CDR3 protein: CASSLGNSGNYF
clone size: few; J gene: TRBJ2-1; V gene: TRBV12-3/TRBV12-4; CDR3 protein: CASSLPLGNFNEQFF
clone size: -; J gene: TRBJ2-7; V gene: TRBV7-8; CDR3 protein: CASSWDRGLTETYEQYF
clone size: -; J gene: TRBJ1-5; V gene: TRBV12-3/TRBV12-4; CDR3 protein: CASSLTDRGKSGPQHF
clone size: -; J gene: TRBJ2-1; V gene: TRBV18; CDR3 protein: CASSHQLREGPNEQFF
clone size: -; J gene: TRBJ2-1; V gene: TRBV20-1; CDR3 protein: CSALPPGGNEQFF
clone size: -; J gene: TRBJ2-7; V gene: TRBV12-5; CDR3 protein: CASGLGTGSYEQYF
clone size: -; J gene: TRBJ2-7; V gene: TRBV6-5; CDR3 protein: CASSYIPSRYYEQYF
clone size: -; J gene: TRBJ1-4; V gene: TRBV2; CDR3 protein: CASSRRLTTNEKLFF
clone size: -; J gene: TRBJ2-1; V gene: TRBV7-3; CDR3 protein: CASSLNPGEIAYNEQFF